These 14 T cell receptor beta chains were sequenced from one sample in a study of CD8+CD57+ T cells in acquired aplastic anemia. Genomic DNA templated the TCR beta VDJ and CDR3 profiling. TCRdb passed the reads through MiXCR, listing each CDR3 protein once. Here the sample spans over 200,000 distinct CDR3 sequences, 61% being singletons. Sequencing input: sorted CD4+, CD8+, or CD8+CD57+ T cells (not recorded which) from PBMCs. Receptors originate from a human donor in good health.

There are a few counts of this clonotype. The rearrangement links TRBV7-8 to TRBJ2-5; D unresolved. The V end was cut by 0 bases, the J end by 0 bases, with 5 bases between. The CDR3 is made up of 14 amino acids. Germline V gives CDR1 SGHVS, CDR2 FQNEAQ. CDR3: CASSLAGNQETQYF. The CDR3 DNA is TGTGCCAGCAGCTTAGCAGGGAACCAAGAGACCCAGTACTTC.

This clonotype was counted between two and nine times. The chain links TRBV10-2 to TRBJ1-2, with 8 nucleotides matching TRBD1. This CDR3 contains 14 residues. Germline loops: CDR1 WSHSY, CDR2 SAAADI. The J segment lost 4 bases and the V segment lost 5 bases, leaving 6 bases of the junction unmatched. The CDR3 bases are TGCGCCAGCAGTCCCGGACAGGGCAGCTATGGCTACACCTTC. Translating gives CASSPGQGSYGYTF.

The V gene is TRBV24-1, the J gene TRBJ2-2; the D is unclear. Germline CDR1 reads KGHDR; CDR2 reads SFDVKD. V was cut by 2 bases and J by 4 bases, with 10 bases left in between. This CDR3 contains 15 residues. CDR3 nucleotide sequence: TGTGCCACCAGTGATTCCCCCTCTTCCACCGGGGAGCTGTTTTTT. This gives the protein CATSDSPSSTGELFF.

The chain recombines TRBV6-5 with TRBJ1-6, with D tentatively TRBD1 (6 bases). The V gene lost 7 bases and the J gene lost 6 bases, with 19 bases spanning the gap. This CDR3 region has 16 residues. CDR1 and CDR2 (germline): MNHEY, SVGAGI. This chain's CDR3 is CASTIRTAKLNSPLHF. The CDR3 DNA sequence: TGTGCCAGCACCATTCGGACAGCTAAACTTAATTCACCCCTCCACTTT.

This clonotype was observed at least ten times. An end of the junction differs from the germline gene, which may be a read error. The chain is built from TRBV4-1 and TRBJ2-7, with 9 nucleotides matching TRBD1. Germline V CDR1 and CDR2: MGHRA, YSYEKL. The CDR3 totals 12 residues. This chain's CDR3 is CASRDRAHEQYF. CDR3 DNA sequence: TGTGCCAGCAGGGACAGGGCCCACGAGCAGTACTTC.

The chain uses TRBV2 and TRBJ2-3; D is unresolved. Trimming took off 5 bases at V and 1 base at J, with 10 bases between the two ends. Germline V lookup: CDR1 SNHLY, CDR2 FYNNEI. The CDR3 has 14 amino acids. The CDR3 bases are TGTGCCAGCAGTAGGCTGCGCGGCACAGATACGCAGTATTTT. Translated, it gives CASSRLRGTDTQYF.

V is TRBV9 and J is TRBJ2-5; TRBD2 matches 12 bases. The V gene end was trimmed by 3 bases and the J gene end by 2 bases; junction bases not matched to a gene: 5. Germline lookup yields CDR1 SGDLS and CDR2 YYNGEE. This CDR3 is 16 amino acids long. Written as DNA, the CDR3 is TGTGCCAGCAGCGCTTGGACTAGCGGGGTACAAGAGACCCAGTACTTC. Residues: CASSAWTSGVQETQYF.

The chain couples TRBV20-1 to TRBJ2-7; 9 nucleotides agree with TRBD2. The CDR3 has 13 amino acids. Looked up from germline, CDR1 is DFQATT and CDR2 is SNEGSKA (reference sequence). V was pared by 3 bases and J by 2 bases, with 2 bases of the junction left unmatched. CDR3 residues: CSASQREAYEQYF. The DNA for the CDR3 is TGCAGTGCTAGCCAGCGGGAGGCCTACGAGCAGTACTTC.

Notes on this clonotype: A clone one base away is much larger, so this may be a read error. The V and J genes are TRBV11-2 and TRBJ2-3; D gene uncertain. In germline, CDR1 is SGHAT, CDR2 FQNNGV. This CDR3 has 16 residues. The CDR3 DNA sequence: TGTGCCGGCAGCTTAGTAGATAACATCGGGACAGATACGCAGTATTTT. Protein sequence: CAGSLVDNIGTDTQYF.

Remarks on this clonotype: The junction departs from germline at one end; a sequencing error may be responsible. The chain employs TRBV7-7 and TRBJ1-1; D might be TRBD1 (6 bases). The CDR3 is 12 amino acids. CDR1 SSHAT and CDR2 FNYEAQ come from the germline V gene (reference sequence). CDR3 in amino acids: CASSLGGNEAFF. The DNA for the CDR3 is TGTGCTAGCAGCTTAGGGGGAAATGAAGCTTTCTTT.

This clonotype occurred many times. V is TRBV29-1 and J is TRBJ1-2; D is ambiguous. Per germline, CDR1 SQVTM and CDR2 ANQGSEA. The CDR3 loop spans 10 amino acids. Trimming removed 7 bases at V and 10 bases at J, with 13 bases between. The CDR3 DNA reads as TGCAGCGCAGAGAACGGGCCCTACACCTTC. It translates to CSAENGPYTF. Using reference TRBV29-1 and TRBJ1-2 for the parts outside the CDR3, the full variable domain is SAVISQKPSRDICQRGTSLTIQCQVDSQVTMMFWYRQQPGQSLTLIATANQGSEATYESGFVIDKFPISRPNLTFSTLTVSNMSPEDSSIYLCSAENGPYTFGSGTRLTVV.

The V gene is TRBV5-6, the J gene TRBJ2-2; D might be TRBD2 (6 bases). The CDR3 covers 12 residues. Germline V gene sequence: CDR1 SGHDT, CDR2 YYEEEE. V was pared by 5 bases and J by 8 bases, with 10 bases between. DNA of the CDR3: TGTGCCAGCAGATGGGGAGGAGGGGAGCTGTTTTTT. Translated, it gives CASRWGGGELFF.

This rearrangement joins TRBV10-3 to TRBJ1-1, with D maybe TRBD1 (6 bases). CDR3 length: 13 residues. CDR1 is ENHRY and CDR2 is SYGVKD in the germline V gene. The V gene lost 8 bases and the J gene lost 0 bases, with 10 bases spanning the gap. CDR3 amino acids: CAILEGVNTEAFF. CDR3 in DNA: TGTGCCATCCTCGAGGGGGTGAACACTGAAGCTTTCTTT.

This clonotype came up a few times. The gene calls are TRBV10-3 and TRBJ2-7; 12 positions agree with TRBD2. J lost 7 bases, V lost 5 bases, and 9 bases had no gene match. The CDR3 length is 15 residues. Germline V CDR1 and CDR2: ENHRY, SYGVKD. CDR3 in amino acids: CAISPDLAGGTEQYF. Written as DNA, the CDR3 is TGTGCCATCAGTCCGGATCTAGCGGGGGGGACGGAGCAGTACTTC.